This T cell receptor beta chain was observed in a study of Ad26.COV2.S vaccination and SARS-CoV-2 variants. Study-wide background: The authors gave Ad26.COV2.S intramuscularly, either once or twice 56 days apart. Study results and caveats: Comparability of non-spike TCR breadth was observed across vaccine and placebo recipients. Relative to placebo recipients, vaccine recipients exhibited elevated spike-specific TCR breadth.

Trimming shortened V by 0 bases and J by 3 bases, and 13 bases separated the two germline ends. The CDR3 covers 16 residues. CDR1 WNHNN and CDR2 SYGVQD come from the germline V gene (reference sequence). With respect to this clone: Its specificity is unknown.

The protocol was immunoSEQ multiplex PCR, while the TCRdb copy is restricted to in-frame clones and leaves out a portion. The data contain roughly 350,000 clones, 88% of them seen just once; the ten biggest clones take up approximately 5.9%. Sample treatment: roughly 19 received Ad26.COV2.S at low or high dose, single or two shots; 5 received placebo; per-sample allocation not given. At day 63 after the first vaccine or placebo injection, samples were drawn. The donor's status was that of an adult aged 18-55 years in Boston. This chain joins TRBV10-1 and TRBJ2-3; D might be TRBD1 (6 bases). The origin of this receptor is a person between 18 and 59 years old who received the Ad26.COV2.S COVID-19 vaccine or a placebo. The sample was peripheral blood, taken in a trial of Ad26.COV2.S vaccine versus placebo. The DNA of the CDR3 is TGCGCCAGCAGTGAGTCGAAAGGGGGTACGACAGATACGCAGTATTTT. This codes for CASSESKGGTTDTQYF.